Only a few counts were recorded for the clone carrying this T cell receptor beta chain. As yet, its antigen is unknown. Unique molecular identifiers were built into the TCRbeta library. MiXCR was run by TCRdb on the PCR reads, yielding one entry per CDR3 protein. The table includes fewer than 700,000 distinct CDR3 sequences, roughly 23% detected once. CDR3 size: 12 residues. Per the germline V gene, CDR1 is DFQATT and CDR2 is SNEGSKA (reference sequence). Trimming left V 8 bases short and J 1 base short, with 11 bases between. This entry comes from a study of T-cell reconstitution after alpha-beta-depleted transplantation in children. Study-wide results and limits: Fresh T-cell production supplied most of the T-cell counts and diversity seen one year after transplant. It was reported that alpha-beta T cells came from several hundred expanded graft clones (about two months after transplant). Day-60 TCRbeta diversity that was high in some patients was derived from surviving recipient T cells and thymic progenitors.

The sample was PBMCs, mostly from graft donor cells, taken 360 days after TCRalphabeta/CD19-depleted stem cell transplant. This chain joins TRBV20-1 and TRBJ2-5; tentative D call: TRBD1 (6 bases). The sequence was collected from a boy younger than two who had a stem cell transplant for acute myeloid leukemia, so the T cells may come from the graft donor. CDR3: CSWGQGQETQYF. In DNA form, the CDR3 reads TGCAGTTGGGGGCAGGGCCAAGAGACCCAGTACTTC.